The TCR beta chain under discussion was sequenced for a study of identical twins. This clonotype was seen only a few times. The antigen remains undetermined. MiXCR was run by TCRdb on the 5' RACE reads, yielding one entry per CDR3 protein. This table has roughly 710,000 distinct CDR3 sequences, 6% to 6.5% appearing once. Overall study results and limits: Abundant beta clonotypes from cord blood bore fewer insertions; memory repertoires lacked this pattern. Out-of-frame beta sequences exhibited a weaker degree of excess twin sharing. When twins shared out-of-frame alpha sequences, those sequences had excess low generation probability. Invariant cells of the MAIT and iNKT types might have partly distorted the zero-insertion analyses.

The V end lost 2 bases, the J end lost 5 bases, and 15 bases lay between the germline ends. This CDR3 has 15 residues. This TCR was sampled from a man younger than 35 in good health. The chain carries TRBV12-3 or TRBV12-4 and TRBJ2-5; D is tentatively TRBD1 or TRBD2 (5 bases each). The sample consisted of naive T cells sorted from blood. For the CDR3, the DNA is TGTGCCAGCAGTTTAAGTGATACGGGGCGGGAGACCCAGTACTTC. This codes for CASSLSDTGRETQYF.